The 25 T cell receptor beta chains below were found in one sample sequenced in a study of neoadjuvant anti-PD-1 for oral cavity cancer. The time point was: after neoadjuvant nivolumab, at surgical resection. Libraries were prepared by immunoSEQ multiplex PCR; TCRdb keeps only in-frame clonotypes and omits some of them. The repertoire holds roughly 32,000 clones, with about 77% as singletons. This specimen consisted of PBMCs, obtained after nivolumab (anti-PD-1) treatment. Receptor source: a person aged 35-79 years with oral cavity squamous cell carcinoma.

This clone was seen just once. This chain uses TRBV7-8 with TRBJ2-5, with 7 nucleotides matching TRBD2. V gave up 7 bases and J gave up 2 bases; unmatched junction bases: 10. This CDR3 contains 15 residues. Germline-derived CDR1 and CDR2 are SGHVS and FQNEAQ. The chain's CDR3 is CASTLGRGTQETQYF. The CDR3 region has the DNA TGTGCCAGCACCCTAGGGCGGGGGACTCAAGAGACCCAGTACTTC.

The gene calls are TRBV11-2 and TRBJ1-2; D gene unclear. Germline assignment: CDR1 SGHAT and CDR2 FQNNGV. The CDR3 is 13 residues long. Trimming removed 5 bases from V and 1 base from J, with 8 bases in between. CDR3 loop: CASSLTVNYGYTF. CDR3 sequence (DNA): TGTGCCAGCAGCCTCACAGTTAACTATGGCTACACCTTC.

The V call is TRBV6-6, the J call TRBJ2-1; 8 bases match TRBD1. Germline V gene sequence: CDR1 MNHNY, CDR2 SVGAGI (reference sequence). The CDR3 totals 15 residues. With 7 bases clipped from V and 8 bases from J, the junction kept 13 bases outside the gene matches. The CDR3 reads CASTTLGQGLYEQFF. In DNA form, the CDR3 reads TGTGCCAGCACCACTCTTGGACAGGGATTGTATGAGCAGTTCTTC.

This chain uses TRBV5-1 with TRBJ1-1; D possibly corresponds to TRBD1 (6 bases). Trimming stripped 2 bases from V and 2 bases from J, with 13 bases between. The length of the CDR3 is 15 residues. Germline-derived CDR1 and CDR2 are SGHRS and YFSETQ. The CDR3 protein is CASSLMLDSNTEAFF. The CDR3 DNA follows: TGCGCCAGCAGCTTAATGCTGGACAGCAACACTGAAGCTTTCTTT.

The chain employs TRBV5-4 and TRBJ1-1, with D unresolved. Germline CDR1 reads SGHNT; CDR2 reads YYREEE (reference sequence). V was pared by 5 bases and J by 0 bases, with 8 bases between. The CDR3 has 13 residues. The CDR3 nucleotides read TGTGCCAGCAGACAATTCATGAACACTGAAGCTTTCTTT. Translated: CASRQFMNTEAFF.

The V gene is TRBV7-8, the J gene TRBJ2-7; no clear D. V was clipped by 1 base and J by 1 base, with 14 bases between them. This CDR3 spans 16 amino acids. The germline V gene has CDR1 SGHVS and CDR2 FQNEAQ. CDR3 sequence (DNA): TGTGCCAGCAGCTTAGGTTATCCCCCGGGTTCCTACGAGCAGTACTTC. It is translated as CASSLGYPPGSYEQYF.

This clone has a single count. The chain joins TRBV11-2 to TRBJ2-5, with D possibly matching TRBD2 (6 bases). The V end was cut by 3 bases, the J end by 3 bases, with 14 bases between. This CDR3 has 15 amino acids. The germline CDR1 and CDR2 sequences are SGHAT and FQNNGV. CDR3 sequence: CASSFSGTPEETQYF. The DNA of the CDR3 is TGTGCCAGCAGCTTCTCCGGGACTCCAGAAGAGACCCAGTACTTC.

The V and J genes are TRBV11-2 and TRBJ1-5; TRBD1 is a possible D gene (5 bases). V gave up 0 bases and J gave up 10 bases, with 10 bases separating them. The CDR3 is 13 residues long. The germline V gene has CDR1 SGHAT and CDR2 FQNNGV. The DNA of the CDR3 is TGTGCCAGCAGCTTAGATCGACAGAGACCCCAGCATTTT. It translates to CASSLDRQRPQHF.

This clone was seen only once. CDR3 nucleotides: TGTGCCAGTAGTATGACAGGGGGCCCTCTGGACACTGAAGCTTTCTTT. As protein: CASSMTGGPLDTEAFF. The gene calls are TRBV19 and TRBJ1-1; TRBD1 aligns across 10 bases. Per germline, CDR1 LNHDA and CDR2 SQIVND (reference sequence). J gave up 3 bases and V 3 bases, and 7 bases lay outside the gene matches. The CDR3 covers 16 residues.

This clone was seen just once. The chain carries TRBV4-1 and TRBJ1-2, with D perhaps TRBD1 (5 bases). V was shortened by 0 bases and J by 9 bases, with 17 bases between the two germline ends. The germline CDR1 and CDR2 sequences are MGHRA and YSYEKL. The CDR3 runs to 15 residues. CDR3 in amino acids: CASSQETGLSSSYTF. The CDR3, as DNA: TGCGCCAGCAGCCAAGAAACAGGCCTAAGTAGTAGCTACACCTTC.

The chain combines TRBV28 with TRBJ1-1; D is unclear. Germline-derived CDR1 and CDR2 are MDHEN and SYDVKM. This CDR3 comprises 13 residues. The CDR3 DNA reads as TGTGCGGTGCTCAGGCCCTTGGGCACTGAAGCTTTCTTT. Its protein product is CAVLRPLGTEAFF.

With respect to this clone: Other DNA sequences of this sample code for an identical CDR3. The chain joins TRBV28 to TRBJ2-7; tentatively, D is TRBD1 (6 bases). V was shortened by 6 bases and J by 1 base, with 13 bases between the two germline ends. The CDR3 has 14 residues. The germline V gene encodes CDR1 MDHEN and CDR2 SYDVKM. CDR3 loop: CASSPPDSSYEQYF. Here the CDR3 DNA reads TGTGCCAGCAGCCCGCCGGACAGTTCCTACGAGCAGTACTTC.

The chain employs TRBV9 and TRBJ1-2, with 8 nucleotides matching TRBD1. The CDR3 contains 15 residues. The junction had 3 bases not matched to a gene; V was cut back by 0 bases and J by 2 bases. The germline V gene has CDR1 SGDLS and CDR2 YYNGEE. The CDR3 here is CASSVEAGGNYGYTF. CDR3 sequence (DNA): TGTGCCAGCAGCGTAGAAGCAGGGGGCAACTATGGCTACACCTTC.

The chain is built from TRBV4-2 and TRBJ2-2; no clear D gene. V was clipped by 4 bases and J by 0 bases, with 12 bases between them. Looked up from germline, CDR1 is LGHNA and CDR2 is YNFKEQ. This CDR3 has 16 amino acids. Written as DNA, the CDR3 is TGTGCCAGCAGCCCGGTCGGTGCAACGAACACCGGGGAGCTGTTTTTT. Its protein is CASSPVGATNTGELFF.

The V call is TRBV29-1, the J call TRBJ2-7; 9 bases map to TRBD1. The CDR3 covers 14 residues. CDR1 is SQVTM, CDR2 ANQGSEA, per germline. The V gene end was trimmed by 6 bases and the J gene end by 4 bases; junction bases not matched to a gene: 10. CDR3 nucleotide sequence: TGCAGCGTCGCGACAGGGGGGGTATCATACGAGCAGTACTTC. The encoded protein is CSVATGGVSYEQYF.

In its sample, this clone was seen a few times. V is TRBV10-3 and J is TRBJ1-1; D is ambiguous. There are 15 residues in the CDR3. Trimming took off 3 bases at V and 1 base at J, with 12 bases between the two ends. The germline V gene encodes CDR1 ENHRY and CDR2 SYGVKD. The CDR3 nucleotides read TGTGCCATCAGTGAAACCCGACGGGAGAACACTGAAGCTTTCTTT. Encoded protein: CAISETRRENTEAFF.

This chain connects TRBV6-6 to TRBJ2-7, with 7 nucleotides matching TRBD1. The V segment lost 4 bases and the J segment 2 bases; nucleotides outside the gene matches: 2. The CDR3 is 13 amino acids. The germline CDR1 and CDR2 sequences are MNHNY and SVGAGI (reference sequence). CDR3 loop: CASSWDRPYEQYF. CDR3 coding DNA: TGTGCCAGCAGTTGGGACAGACCCTACGAGCAGTACTTC.

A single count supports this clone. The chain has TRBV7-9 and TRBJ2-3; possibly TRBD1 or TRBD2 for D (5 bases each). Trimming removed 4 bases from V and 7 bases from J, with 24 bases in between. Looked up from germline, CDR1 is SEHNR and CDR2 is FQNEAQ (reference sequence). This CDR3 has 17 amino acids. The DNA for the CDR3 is TGTGCCAGCAGCTCCCCCCGGGACCCGGTAATTAGCAATACGCAGTATTTT. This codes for CASSSPRDPVISNTQYF.

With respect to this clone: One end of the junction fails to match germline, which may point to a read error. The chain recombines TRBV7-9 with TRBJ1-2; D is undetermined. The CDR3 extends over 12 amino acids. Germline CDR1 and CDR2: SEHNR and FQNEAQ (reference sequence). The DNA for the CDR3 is TGTGCCAGCAGTTTAGACACGTATGGCTACACCTTC. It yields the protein CASSLDTYGYTF.

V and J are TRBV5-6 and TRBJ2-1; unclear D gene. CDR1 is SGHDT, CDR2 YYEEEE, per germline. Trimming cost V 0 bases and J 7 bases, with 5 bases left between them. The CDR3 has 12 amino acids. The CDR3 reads CASSLGPNEQFF. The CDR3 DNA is TGTGCCAGCAGCTTGGGTCCAAATGAGCAGTTCTTC. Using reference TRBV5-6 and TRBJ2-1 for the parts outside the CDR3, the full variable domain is DAGVTQSPTHLIKTRGQQVTLRCSPKSGHDTVSWYQQALGQGPQFIFQYYEEEERQRGNFPDRFSGHQFPNYSSELNVNALLLGDSALYLCASSLGPNEQFFGPGTRLTVL.

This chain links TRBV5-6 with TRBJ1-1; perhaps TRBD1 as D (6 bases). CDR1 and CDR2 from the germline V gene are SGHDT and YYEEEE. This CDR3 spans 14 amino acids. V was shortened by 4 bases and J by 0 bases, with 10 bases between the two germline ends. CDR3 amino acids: CASSRQDLNTEAFF. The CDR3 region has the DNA TGTGCCAGCAGCCGACAGGACCTGAACACTGAAGCTTTCTTT. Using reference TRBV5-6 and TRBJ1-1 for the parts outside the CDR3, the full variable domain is DAGVTQSPTHLIKTRGQQVTLRCSPKSGHDTVSWYQQALGQGPQFIFQYYEEEERQRGNFPDRFSGHQFPNYSSELNVNALLLGDSALYLCASSRQDLNTEAFFGQGTRLTVV.

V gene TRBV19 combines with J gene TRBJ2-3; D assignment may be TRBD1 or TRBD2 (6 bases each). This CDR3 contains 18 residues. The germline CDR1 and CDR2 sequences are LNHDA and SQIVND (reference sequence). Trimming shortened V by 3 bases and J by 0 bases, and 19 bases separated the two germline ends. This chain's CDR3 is CASSISGGREHSTDTQYF. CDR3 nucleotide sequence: TGTGCCAGTAGTATTTCCGGGGGCAGGGAGCACAGCACAGATACGCAGTATTTT.

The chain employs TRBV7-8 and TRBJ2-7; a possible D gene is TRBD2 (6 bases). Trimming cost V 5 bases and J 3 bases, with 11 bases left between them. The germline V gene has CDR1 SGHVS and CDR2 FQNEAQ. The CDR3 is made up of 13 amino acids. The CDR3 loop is CASSPGLSYEQYF. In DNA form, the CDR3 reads TGTGCCAGCAGCCCGGGACTTAGCTACGAGCAGTACTTC.

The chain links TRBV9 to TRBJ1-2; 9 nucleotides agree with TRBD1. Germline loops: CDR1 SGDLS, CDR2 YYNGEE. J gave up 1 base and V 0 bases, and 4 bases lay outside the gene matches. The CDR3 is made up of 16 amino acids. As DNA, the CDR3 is TGTGCCAGCAGCGTAGCCTCGACAGGGGGTAACTATGGCTACACCTTC. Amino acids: CASSVASTGGNYGYTF.

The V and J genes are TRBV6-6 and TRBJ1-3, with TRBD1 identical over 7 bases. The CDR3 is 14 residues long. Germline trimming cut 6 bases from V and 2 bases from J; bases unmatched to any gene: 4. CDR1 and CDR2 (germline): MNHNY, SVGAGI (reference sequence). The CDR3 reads CASSPTGTGNTIYF. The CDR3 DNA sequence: TGTGCCAGCAGCCCGACAGGGACTGGAAACACCATATATTTT.